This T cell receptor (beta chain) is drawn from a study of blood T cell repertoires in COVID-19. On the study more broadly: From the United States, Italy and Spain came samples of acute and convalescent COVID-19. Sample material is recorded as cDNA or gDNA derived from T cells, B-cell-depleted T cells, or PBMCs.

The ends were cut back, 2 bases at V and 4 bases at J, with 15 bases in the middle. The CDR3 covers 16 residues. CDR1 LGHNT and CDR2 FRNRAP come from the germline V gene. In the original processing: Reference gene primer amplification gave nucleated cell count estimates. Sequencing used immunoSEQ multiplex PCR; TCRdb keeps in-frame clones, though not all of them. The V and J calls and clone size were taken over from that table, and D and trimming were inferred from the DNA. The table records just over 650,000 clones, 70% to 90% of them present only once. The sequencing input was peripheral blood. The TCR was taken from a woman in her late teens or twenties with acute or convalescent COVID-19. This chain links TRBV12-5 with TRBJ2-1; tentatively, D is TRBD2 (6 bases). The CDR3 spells CASGLLVLGGYNEQFF. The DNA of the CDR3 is TGTGCTAGTGGTTTGTTGGTTTTGGGGGGTTACAATGAGCAGTTCTTC. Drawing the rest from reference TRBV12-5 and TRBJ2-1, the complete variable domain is DARVTQTPRHKVTEMGQEVTMRCQPILGHNTVFWYRQTMMQGLELLAYFRNRAPLDDSGMPKDRFSAEMPDATLATLKIQPSEPRDSAVYFCASGLLVLGGYNEQFFGPGTRLTVL.